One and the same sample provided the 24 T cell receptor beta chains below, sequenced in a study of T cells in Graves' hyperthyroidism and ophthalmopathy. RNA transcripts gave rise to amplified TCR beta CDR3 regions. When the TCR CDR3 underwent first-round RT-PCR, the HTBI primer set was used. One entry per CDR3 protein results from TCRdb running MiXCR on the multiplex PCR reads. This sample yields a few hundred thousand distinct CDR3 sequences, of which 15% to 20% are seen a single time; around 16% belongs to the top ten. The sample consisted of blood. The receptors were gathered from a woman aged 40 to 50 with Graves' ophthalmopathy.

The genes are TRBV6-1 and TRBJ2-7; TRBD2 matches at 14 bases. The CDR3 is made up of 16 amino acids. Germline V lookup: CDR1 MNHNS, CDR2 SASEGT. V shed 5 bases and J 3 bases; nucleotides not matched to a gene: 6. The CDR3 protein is CASSRKGTSGSYEQYF. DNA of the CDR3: TGTGCCAGCAGTCGAAAAGGGACTAGCGGGAGCTACGAGCAGTACTTC.

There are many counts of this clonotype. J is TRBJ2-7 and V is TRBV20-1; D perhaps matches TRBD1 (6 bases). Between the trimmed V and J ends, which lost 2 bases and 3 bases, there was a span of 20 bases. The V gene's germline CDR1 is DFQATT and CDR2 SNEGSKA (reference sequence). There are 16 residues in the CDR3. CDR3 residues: CSARRDGQPRGYEQYF. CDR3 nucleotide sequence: TGCAGTGCTAGACGAGACGGACAGCCCCGAGGCTACGAGCAGTACTTC.

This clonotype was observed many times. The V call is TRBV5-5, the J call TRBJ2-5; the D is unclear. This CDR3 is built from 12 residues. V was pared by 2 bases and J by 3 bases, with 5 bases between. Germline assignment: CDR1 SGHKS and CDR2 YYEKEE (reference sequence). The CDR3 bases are TGTGCCAGCAGCTTCCCAGAAGAGACCCAGTACTTC. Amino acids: CASSFPEETQYF.

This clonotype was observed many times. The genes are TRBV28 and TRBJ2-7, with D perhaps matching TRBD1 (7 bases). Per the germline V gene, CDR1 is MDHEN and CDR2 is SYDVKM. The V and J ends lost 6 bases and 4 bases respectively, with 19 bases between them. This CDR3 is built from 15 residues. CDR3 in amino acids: CASSSEGKGAYEQYF. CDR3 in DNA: TGTGCCAGCAGCTCGGAGGGGAAGGGGGCGTACGAGCAGTACTTC.

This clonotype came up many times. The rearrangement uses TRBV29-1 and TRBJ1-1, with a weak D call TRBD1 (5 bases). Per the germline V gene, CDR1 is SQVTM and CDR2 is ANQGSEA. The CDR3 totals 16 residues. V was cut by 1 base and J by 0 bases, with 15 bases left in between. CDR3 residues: CSVEASGTVMNTEAFF. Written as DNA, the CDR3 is TGCAGCGTTGAAGCATCCGGGACCGTCATGAACACTGAAGCTTTCTTT.

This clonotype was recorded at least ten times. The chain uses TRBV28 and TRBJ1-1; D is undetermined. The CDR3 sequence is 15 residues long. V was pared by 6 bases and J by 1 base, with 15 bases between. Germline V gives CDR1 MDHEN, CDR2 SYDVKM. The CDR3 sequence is CASRSFGVRNTEAFF. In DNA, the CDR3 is TGTGCCAGCAGAAGTTTCGGGGTCCGGAACACTGAAGCTTTCTTT.

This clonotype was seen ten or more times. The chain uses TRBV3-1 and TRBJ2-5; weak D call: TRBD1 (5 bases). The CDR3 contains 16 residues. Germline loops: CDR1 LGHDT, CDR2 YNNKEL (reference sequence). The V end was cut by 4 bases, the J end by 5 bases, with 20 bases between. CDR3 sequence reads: CASSLIQGRAAETQYF. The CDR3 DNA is TGTGCCAGCAGCCTAATTCAGGGAAGGGCAGCGGAGACCCAGTACTTC.

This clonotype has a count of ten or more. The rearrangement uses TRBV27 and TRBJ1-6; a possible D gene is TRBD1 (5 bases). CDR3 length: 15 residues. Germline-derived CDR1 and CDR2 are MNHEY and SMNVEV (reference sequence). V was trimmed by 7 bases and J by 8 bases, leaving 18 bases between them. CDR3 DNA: TGTGCCAGCAACCTCCGGGGGGATGGTGATTCACCCCTCCACTTT. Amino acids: CASNLRGDGDSPLHF.

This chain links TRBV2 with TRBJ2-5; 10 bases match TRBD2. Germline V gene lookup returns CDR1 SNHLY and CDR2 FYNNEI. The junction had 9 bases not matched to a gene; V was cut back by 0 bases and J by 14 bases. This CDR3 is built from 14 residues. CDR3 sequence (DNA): TGTGCCAGCAGTGAAGCAGGACTAGCGGAGAATGTATACTTC. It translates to CASSEAGLAENVYF.

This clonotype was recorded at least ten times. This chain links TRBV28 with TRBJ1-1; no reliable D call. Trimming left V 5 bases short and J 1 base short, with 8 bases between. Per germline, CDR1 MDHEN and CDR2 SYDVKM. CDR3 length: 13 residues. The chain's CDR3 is CASSTSSNTEAFF. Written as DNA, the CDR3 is TGTGCCAGCAGTACATCATCGAACACTGAAGCTTTCTTT.

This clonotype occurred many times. In nucleotides, the CDR3 is TGTGCCAGCAGTTACTCATGGAGCAGGGGGGACACCGGGGAGCTGTTTTTT. This codes for CASSYSWSRGDTGELFF. The chain carries TRBV6-2 or TRBV6-3 and TRBJ2-2; D is perhaps TRBD1 (7 bases). Trimming removed 0 bases from V and 3 bases from J, with 14 bases in between. Germline assignment: CDR1 MNHEY and CDR2 SVGEGT. The CDR3 loop spans 17 amino acids.

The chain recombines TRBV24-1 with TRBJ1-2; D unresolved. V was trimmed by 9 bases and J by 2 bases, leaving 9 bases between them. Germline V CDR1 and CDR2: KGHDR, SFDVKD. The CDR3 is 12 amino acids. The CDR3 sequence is CATRGENYGYTF. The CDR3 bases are TGTGCCACCCGCGGAGAAAACTATGGCTACACCTTC.

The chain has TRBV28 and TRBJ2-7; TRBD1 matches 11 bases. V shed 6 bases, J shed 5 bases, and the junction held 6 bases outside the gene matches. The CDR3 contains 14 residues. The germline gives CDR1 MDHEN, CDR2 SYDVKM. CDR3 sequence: CASRLDRGLHEQYF. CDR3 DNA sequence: TGTGCCAGCAGACTGGACAGGGGGCTCCACGAGCAGTACTTC.

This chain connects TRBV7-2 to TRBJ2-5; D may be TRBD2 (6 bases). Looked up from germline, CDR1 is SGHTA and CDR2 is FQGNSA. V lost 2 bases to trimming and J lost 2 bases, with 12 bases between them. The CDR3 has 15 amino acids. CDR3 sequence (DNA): TGTGCCAGCAGCTTATCCGGGACTGTACAAGAGACCCAGTACTTC. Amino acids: CASSLSGTVQETQYF.

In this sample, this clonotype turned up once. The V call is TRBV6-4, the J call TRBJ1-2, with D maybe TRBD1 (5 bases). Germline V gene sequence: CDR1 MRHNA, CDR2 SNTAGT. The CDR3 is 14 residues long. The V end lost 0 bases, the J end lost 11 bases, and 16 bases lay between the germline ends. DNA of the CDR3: TGTGCCAGCAGTGACTCGACGGTCCGGGGGAGATACACCTTC. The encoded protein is CASSDSTVRGRYTF.

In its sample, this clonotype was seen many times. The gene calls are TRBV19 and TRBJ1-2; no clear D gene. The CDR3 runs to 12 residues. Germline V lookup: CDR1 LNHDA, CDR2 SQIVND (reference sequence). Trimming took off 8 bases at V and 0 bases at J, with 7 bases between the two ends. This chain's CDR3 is CASRKSNYGYTF. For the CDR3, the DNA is TGTGCCAGTCGGAAATCTAACTATGGCTACACCTTC.

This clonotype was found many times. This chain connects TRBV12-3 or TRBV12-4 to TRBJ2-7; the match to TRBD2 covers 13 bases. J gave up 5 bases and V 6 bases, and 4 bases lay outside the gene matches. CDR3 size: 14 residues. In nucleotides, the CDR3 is TGTGCCAGCAGACTACTAGCGGGAGGGCACGAGCAGTACTTC. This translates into CASRLLAGGHEQYF.

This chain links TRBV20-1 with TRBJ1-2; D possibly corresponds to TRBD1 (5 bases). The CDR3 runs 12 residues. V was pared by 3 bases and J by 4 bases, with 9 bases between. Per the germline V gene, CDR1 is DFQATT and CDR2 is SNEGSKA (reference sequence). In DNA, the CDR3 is TGCAGTGCTAGCCGGGGGACCTATGGCTACACCTTC. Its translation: CSASRGTYGYTF.

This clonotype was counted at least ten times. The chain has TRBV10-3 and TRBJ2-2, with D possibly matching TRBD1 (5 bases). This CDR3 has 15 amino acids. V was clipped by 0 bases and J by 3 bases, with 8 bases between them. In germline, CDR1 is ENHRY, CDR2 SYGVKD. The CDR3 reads CAISESKGYTGELFF. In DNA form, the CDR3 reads TGTGCCATCAGTGAGTCCAAGGGGTACACCGGGGAGCTGTTTTTT.

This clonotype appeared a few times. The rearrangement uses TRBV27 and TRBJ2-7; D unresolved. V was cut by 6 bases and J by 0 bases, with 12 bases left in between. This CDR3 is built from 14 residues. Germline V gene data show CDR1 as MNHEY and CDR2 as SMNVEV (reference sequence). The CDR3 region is CASRRRDTSYEQYF. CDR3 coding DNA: TGTGCCAGCAGGCGCCGCGACACCTCCTACGAGCAGTACTTC.

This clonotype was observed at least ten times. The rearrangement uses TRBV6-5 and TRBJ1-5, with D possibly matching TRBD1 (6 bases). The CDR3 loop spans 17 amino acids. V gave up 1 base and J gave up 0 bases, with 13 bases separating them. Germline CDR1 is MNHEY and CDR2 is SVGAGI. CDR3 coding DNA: TGTGCCAGCAGTTACTGGACTAGGGGGTATAGCAATCAGCCCCAGCATTTT. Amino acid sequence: CASSYWTRGYSNQPQHF.

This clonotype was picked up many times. CDR3 in amino acids: CAWSVAPRRGQETQYF. In nucleotides, the CDR3 is TGTGCCTGGAGTGTAGCCCCCCGGCGGGGCCAAGAGACCCAGTACTTC. J is TRBJ2-5 and V is TRBV30, with D possibly being TRBD2 (6 bases). CDR3 length: 16 amino acids. Germline assignment: CDR1 GTSNPN and CDR2 SVGIG (reference sequence). Trimming shortened V by 0 bases and J by 1 base, and 15 bases separated the two germline ends.

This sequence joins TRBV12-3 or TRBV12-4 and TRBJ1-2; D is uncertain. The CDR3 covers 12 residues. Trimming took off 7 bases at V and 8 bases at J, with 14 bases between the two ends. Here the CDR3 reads CASNRGGLGYTF. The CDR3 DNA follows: TGTGCCAGCAACCGGGGAGGGCTCGGCTACACCTTC.

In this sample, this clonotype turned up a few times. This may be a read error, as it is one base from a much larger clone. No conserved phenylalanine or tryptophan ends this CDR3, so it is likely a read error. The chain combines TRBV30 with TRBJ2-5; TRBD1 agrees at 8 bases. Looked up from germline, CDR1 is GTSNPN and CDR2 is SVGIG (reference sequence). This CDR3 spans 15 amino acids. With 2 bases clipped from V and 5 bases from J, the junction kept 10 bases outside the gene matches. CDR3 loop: CAWSPRDRSSETQYL. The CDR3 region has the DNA TGTGCCTGGAGTCCCCGGGACAGGAGCTCGGAGACCCAGTACCTC.